In this sample, the clone carrying this TCR beta chain turned up a few times. This sample stems from a study of blood T cell repertoires in COVID-19. The wider study: The United States, Italy and Spain supplied acute and convalescent COVID-19 samples. The cDNA or gDNA used as material had been derived from T cells, B-cell-depleted T cells, or PBMCs.

Trimming removed 4 bases at V and 1 base at J, with 10 bases between. Germline lookup yields CDR1 LNHDA and CDR2 SQIVND (reference sequence). The CDR3 totals 14 residues. The Seattle patients, enrolled during active infection, were followed longitudinally. As handled by the study authors: Nucleated cell number was recorded as an estimate derived from reference gene primer amplification. Measured with immunoSEQ multiplex PCR; TCRdb has only the in-frame clones, and not every one. The V and J calls and clone size were taken over from that table, and D and trimming were inferred from the DNA. Of more than 200,000 clones in the sample, about nine tenths were seen once.

The chain couples TRBV19 to TRBJ2-5; D not certain. The source is a man aged 50-59 years with COVID-19, enrolled during active disease. Material: peripheral blood. The CDR3 sequence is CASSKFQAQETQYF. The CDR3 DNA reads TGTGCCAGTAGTAAATTTCAGGCCCAAGAGACCCAGTACTTC.